This is a list of T cell receptor beta chains from one sample in a study of OX40 agonist ivuxolimab in advanced cancers. Profiled with immunoSEQ multiplex PCR; TCRdb holds only in-frame clones, not every one. The table lists tens of thousands of clones, just under 85% of them singletons. The input for sequencing was CD4+ or CD8+ T cells sorted from blood, taken in a trial of the OX40 agonist ivuxolimab. The origin of the receptors is an adult with an advanced solid tumor such as melanoma, head and neck, liver or kidney cancer. The CDR3 runs from the conserved cysteine through the conserved F or W. A D gene is named only where the DNA matches it firmly.

v_call,d_call,cdr3_aa
TRBV29-1,.,CSVDPWGHMNTEAFF
TRBV25-1,.,CASSETFTEAFF
TRBV28,.,CASSRNTEAFF
TRBV4-2,TRBD1,CASSFGGNRGTSTEAFF
TRBV29-1,.,CSVEARDNSYEQYF
TRBV18,.,CASSPRGDIQYF
TRBV5-4,TRBD2,CASSAISGASTDTQYF
TRBV7-9,.,CASSPGQYIEGF
TRBV6-1,.,CASSELSALSYGYTF
TRBV7-3,.,CASSLSREKNTEAFF